Shown below are 15 T cell receptor beta chains from a single sample sequenced in a study of blood T cell repertoires in COVID-19. Assay used: immunoSEQ multiplex PCR; TCRdb lists only in-frame clones, some missing. The sample consists of 430,000 or so clones, approximately 90% of them appearing once. The material sequenced was PBMCs or T cells enriched from blood (not recorded which). The receptors derive from a woman between 18 and 29 years old who had been exposed to COVID-19.

The V gene is TRBV27, the J gene TRBJ2-7, with D possibly TRBD2 on 5 matching bases. This CDR3 spans 16 amino acids. V was pared by 3 bases and J by 1 base, with 16 bases between. CDR1 is MNHEY and CDR2 is SMNVEV in the germline V gene (reference sequence). The CDR3 loop reads CASSLGREGRSYEQYF. The CDR3 DNA sequence: TGTGCCAGCAGTTTGGGCCGAGAGGGTAGATCCTACGAGCAGTACTTC.

The gene calls are TRBV7-8 and TRBJ2-7; weak D call: TRBD2 (6 bases). There are 15 residues in the CDR3. Trimming pared 0 bases from V and 0 bases from J, leaving 9 bases between. The germline V gene encodes CDR1 SGHVS and CDR2 FQNEAQ. The CDR3 bases are TGTGCCAGCAGCTTAGCGGGACTCAGCTCCTACGAGCAGTACTTC. Translated, it gives CASSLAGLSSYEQYF.

V usage is TRBV6-6 and J usage is TRBJ1-2; TRBD1 matches at 7 bases. This CDR3 region has 15 residues. CDR1 and CDR2 from the germline V gene are MNHNY and SVGAGI (reference sequence). The V gene end was trimmed by 4 bases and the J gene end by 7 bases; junction bases not matched to a gene: 12. CDR3 region: CASSSTGDGVGGYTF. The CDR3 DNA is TGTGCCAGCAGTTCCACAGGGGACGGAGTTGGTGGCTACACCTTC.

J is TRBJ1-2 and V is TRBV29-1; possibly TRBD1 for D (5 bases). V was cut by 4 bases and J by 6 bases, with 21 bases left in between. Germline V gives CDR1 SQVTM, CDR2 ANQGSEA. The length of the CDR3 is 15 residues. This CDR3 is CSVVQGLNSVHGYTF. CDR3 nucleotide sequence: TGCAGCGTTGTGCAGGGATTAAATTCGGTTCATGGCTACACCTTC.

The rearrangement links TRBV7-6 to TRBJ2-4, with 9 bases identical to TRBD1. V was pared by 3 bases and J by 1 base, with 7 bases of the junction left unmatched. There are 17 residues in the CDR3. CDR1 is SGHVS and CDR2 is FNYEAQ in the germline V gene. CDR3 sequence (DNA): TGTGCCAGCAGCTTTTTGGTTGGACAGGGGGCCAAAAACATTCAGTACTTC. Residues: CASSFLVGQGAKNIQYF.

The CDR3 DNA reads as TGTGCCAGCAGCTTAGCCTATGGGACTAGCGGCTCCTACGAGCAGTACTTC. The encoded protein is CASSLAYGTSGSYEQYF. The chain is built from TRBV7-2 and TRBJ2-7; 11 positions match TRBD2. The ends lost 0 bases at V and 0 bases at J; junction bases unmatched: 4. The CDR3 covers 17 residues. Germline V gives CDR1 SGHTA, CDR2 FQGNSA.

V gene TRBV4-2 combines with J gene TRBJ1-5; TRBD1 matches 10 bases. Germline assignment: CDR1 LGHNA and CDR2 YNFKEQ. The length of the CDR3 is 18 residues. Trimming removed 1 base from V and 0 bases from J; junction bases left unmatched: 6. The CDR3, as DNA: TGTGCCAGCAGCCAAGTACCGGGACAGGGGATTAGCAATCAGCCCCAGCATTTT. It codes for CASSQVPGQGISNQPQHF.

V usage is TRBV27 and J usage is TRBJ1-6, with 7 bases matching TRBD1. V lost 6 bases, J lost 4 bases, and 6 bases stayed unmatched. Germline V lookup: CDR1 MNHEY, CDR2 SMNVEV (reference sequence). The CDR3 totals 15 residues. The CDR3 nucleotides are TGTGCCAGCAGCCTGAGACAGGGATATAATTCACCCCTCCACTTT. It codes for CASSLRQGYNSPLHF.

This chain connects TRBV25-1 to TRBJ2-7; D call uncertain. The CDR3 runs to 13 residues. The germline V gene has CDR1 MGHDK and CDR2 SYGVNS. The V and J ends lost 5 bases and 2 bases respectively, with 10 bases between them. The CDR3 region has the DNA TGTGCCAGCAGTCTCAGTACCACCTACGAGCAGTACTTC. Amino acids: CASSLSTTYEQYF.

V is TRBV6-6 and J is TRBJ1-2; tentative D call: TRBD1 (6 bases). This CDR3 is built from 13 residues. From germline, CDR1 is MNHNY and CDR2 SVGAGI (reference sequence). The ends were cut back, 2 bases at V and 13 bases at J, with 17 bases in the middle. The CDR3 reads CASSYLMTGPLTF. DNA of the CDR3: TGTGCCAGCAGTTACCTCATGACAGGCCCCCTCACCTTC.

The chain recombines TRBV11-3 with TRBJ2-3; TRBD2 matches at 7 bases. V dropped 0 bases and J dropped 1; count of bases not matched to a gene: 7. The CDR3 contains 17 residues. Germline CDR1 reads SGHNT; CDR2 reads YENEEA. The CDR3 DNA is TGTGCCAGCAGCTTAGATCGTGGACGGGGGGGCACAGATACGCAGTATTTT. As protein: CASSLDRGRGGTDTQYF.

The chain joins TRBV5-1 to TRBJ1-1, with 8 bases lining up with TRBD1. This CDR3 comprises 15 residues. V lost 4 bases to trimming and J lost 3 bases; unmatched junction nucleotides: 8. Germline CDR1 SGHRS, CDR2 YFSETQ. The CDR3 sequence: CASSTGQGRDTEAFF. The CDR3 DNA is TGCGCCAGCAGCACTGGACAGGGACGGGACACTGAAGCTTTCTTT.

The chain carries TRBV6-2 or TRBV6-3 and TRBJ2-7; TRBD2 might be the D (5 bases). The germline gives CDR1 MNHEY, CDR2 SVGEGT. V was pared by 5 bases and J by 4 bases, with 15 bases between. The CDR3 totals 14 residues. The CDR3 DNA sequence: TGTGCCAGCAGTCTAGCCGGTTTAGCATACGAGCAGTACTTC. This translates into CASSLAGLAYEQYF.

The V and J genes are TRBV19 and TRBJ1-6; 8 bases match TRBD1. This CDR3 is built from 18 residues. CDR1 LNHDA and CDR2 SQIVND come from the germline V gene (reference sequence). Losses at the gene ends were 3 bases for V and 3 bases for J; bases not matched to a gene: 10. CDR3 loop: CASSMKRQGAYYNSPLHF. In DNA form, the CDR3 reads TGTGCCAGTAGTATGAAGAGGCAGGGGGCGTACTATAATTCACCCCTCCACTTT. Full variable domain (outside the CDR3, taken from reference TRBV19 and TRBJ1-6): DGGITQSPKYLFRKEGQNVTLSCEQNLNHDAMYWYRQDPGQGLRLIYYSQIVNDFQKGDIAEGYSVSREKKESFPLTVTSAQKNPTAFYLCASSMKRQGAYYNSPLHFGNGTRLTVT.

The gene calls are TRBV11-3 and TRBJ2-7; the match to TRBD1 covers 10 bases. This CDR3 spans 15 amino acids. Trimming cost V 4 bases and J 5 bases; bases outside gene matches: 8. In germline, CDR1 is SGHNT, CDR2 YENEEA. The chain's CDR3 is CASSSGQGGPHEQYF. In nucleotides, the CDR3 is TGTGCCAGCAGCTCCGGACAGGGGGGTCCCCACGAGCAGTACTTC.